These T cell receptor beta chains were read from a single sample in a study of shared clonotypes between healthy human individuals. Data came from immunoSEQ multiplex PCR; TCRdb stores just in-frame clones and leaves some out. The repertoire holds over a million clones, with approximately 78% as singletons. The sample comprised memory CD4+ T cells from PBMCs. These receptor sequences come from a man aged 18-30 years in good health. Some clones in this sample may be carry-over from other donors' samples. Each CDR3 is given with its conserved first and last residue. The D gene is left open where the match is weak. Clone size is shown for a subset of rows, as once, few, many or a class of expanded clone.

TGTGCCAGTGTCAAGCACCAAAGGGGCGACACTGAAGCTTTCTTT | CASVKHQRGDTEAFF | TRBJ1-1 | TRBV6-6 | - | -
TGCAGCGTGGGACAGGGGCACCCTAATGAAAAACTGTTTTTT | CSVGQGHPNEKLFF | TRBJ1-4 | TRBV29-1 | - | TRBD1
TGTGCCAGTAGGAGCTATGGACAATCTAACACCGGGGAGCTGTTTTTT | CASRSYGQSNTGELFF | TRBJ2-2 | TRBV19 | - | -
TGCGCCGGCAGTACGTTAGCCCCTAACTATGGCTACACCTTC | CAGSTLAPNYGYTF | TRBJ1-2 | TRBV23-1 | - | -
TGTGCCAGCAGTTCGGGAGCGCCTCAATTGTATGGCTACACCTTC | CASSSGAPQLYGYTF | TRBJ1-2 | TRBV28 | - | -
TGTGCCAGCAGCCTTAGGGCCAACCCAAACTATGGCTACACCTTC | CASSLRANPNYGYTF | TRBJ1-2 | TRBV7-2 | - | -
TGTGCCAGCTCACCAACGACAGGGGGCGGCTTGGTTTACTTC | CASSPTTGGGLVYF | TRBJ2-7 | TRBV18 | - | TRBD1
TGCGCCAGCAGCTTGGACCTAAATGAGCAGTTCTTC | CASSLDLNEQFF | TRBJ2-1 | TRBV5-1 | - | -
TGTGCCAGCAGGGGACAGCGGAACACTGAAGCTTTCTTT | CASRGQRNTEAFF | TRBJ1-1 | TRBV2 | few | TRBD1
TGTGCCAGCAGCTCGGGGACTAGCGGGAGAGGGGATACGCAGTATTTT | CASSSGTSGRGDTQYF | TRBJ2-3 | TRBV5-6 | few | TRBD2
TGTGCCAGCACCCCGGGAGCGGAGCAGTTCTTC | CASTPGAEQFF | TRBJ2-1 | TRBV2 | once | -
TGTGCCAGCAGTGAGCCCAGGGGGGGCACAGATACGCAGTATTTT | CASSEPRGGTDTQYF | TRBJ2-3 | TRBV25-1 | - | -
TGCGCCAGCAACCGACTAGCGAATAGGAATGAGCAGTTCTTC | CASNRLANRNEQFF | TRBJ2-1 | TRBV5-1 | few | TRBD2
TGTGCCAGCAGTTCGACAGGGAACAATCAGCCCCAGCATTTT | CASSSTGNNQPQHF | TRBJ1-5 | TRBV6-5 | - | TRBD1
TGTGCCAGCAGTTTACACGGTAGGGGACTCCTGCAGGAGCAGTTCTTC | CASSLHGRGLLQEQFF | TRBJ2-1 | TRBV28 | - | -
TGTGCCAGCAGTTTTGGGCGGGAAGGGACCCAGTACTTC | CASSFGREGTQYF | TRBJ2-5 | TRBV28 | - | -
TGTGCCAGCAGTCACCGGGGGGCATATGAAGCTTTCTTT | CASSHRGAYEAFF | TRBJ1-1 | TRBV25-1 | - | -
TGCGCCAGCAGCTACAACACAAAGAACACTGAAGCTTTCTTT | CASSYNTKNTEAFF | TRBJ1-1 | TRBV5-1 | - | -
TGTGCCAGCAGCCCGAGTATCTCGGACACCGGGGAGCTGTTTTTT | CASSPSISDTGELFF | TRBJ2-2 | TRBV5-4 | - | -
TGTGCCAGCAGTGGTACGGGCTCCTACGAGCAGTACTTC | CASSGTGSYEQYF | TRBJ2-7 | TRBV2 | few | -
TGTGCCAGCAGTGTTAATATGGATAATTCACCCCTCCACTTT | CASSVNMDNSPLHF | TRBJ1-6 | TRBV2 | - | -
TGCGCCAGCAGCTTGGGCCAGGGGGACACCGGGGAGCTGTTTTTT | CASSLGQGDTGELFF | TRBJ2-2 | TRBV5-1 | once | TRBD1
TGCGCCAGCAGTGACCGGCTAGCGGGAGTTGAGACCCAGTACTTC | CASSDRLAGVETQYF | TRBJ2-5 | TRBV10-1 | - | TRBD2
TGTGCCTGGAACGGACAGGGGTACAATGAGCAGTTCTTC | CAWNGQGYNEQFF | TRBJ2-1 | TRBV30 | once | TRBD1
TGTGCCAGCAGTTTTAAAGGGGCTGGGGCCAACGTCCTGACTTTC | CASSFKGAGANVLTF | TRBJ2-6 | TRBV27 | once | -
TGTGCCAGCAGCTTGGAGTATAATTCACCCCTCCACTTT | CASSLEYNSPLHF | TRBJ1-6 | TRBV5-6 | once | -
TGTGCCAGCAGCTTGTCGGCCTCCTCTAACTATGGCTACACCTTC | CASSLSASSNYGYTF | TRBJ1-2 | TRBV5-4 | - | -
TGTGCCAGCAGCTCGCCAGTGGGGGGGGATACGCAGTATTTT | CASSSPVGGDTQYF | TRBJ2-3 | TRBV7-8 | - | TRBD2
TGTGCCAGCAGTCCCGGGACAGAGAACACTGAAGCTTTCTTT | CASSPGTENTEAFF | TRBJ1-1 | TRBV6-4 | many | TRBD1
TGTGCCAGCTCACCATTGACAGGGAATAATGAAAAACTGTTTTTT | CASSPLTGNNEKLFF | TRBJ1-4 | TRBV18 | - | TRBD1
TGTGCCAGCAGTGGGCGGACACGAGATCAGCCCCAGCATTTT | CASSGRTRDQPQHF | TRBJ1-5 | TRBV2 | once | -
TGTGCCAGCAGTGAATATGGGACTGGGGTTTTAGTGCAGTACTTC | CASSEYGTGVLVQYF | TRBJ2-7 | TRBV25-1 | - | -
TGTGCCAGCAGCCAGGAGGGATTTGAAAAACTGTTTTTT | CASSQEGFEKLFF | TRBJ1-4 | TRBV5-8 | - | -
TGTGCCAGCAGCCGTTTACGGTCGGCAGATACGCAGTATTTT | CASSRLRSADTQYF | TRBJ2-3 | TRBV11-2 | - | -
TGTGCCAGCAGGACAGGGGGCCCAATTGGCACTGAAGCTTTCTTT | CASRTGGPIGTEAFF | TRBJ1-1 | TRBV28 | - | TRBD1
TGCGCCAGCAGCTTGGTGAGCAATGAGCAGTTCTTC | CASSLVSNEQFF | TRBJ2-1 | TRBV5-1 | once | -
TGTGCCATCAGTCCGGGACAGGGGTTGTTCGAGCAGTACTTC | CAISPGQGLFEQYF | TRBJ2-7 | TRBV10-3 | - | TRBD1
TGTGCCACCAGCAGAGCCGGGACTCTATATGGCTACACCTTC | CATSRAGTLYGYTF | TRBJ1-2 | TRBV15 | few | -
TGTGCCAGCGAACACACCCGGGACGCAACCCAAGAAGCTTTCTTT | CASEHTRDATQEAFF | TRBJ1-1 | TRBV28 | - | -
TGTGCCAGCAGTCACCTGGGCAGGGGCCAAGAGACCCAGTACTTC | CASSHLGRGQETQYF | TRBJ2-5 | TRBV28 | - | -
TGCGCCAGCAGCCACGTACCGGGACAACGGGACTATGGCTACACCTTC | CASSHVPGQRDYGYTF | TRBJ1-2 | TRBV4-1 | - | -
TGTGCCTGGAGTACGGGGAGTCAGCCCCAGCATTTT | CAWSTGSQPQHF | TRBJ1-5 | TRBV30 | - | -
TGTGCCAGCAGTTTAGGCAGGCGGGGGTACGAGCAGTACTTC | CASSLGRRGYEQYF | TRBJ2-7 | TRBV27 | - | TRBD2
TGTGCCAGCAGCTCGCAGGGACGGAGTAAAAAACTGTTTTTT | CASSSQGRSKKLFF | TRBJ1-4 | TRBV7-9 | many | -
TGTGCCAGCAGTGGACAGAACAACTATGGCTACACCTTC | CASSGQNNYGYTF | TRBJ1-2 | TRBV2 | - | -
TGCGCCAGCAGCACCTCCGGGCCAGACTACGAGCAGTACTTC | CASSTSGPDYEQYF | TRBJ2-7 | TRBV5-1 | - | -
TGTGCCAGCAGCGGTACTAGCGGGAGGGCCGTAGAGACCCAGTACTTC | CASSGTSGRAVETQYF | TRBJ2-5 | TRBV2 | - | TRBD2
TGTGCCAGTACCTCAACCGGAACCAGAATATTC | CASTSTGTRIF | TRBJ1-2 | TRBV19 | few | -
TGTGCCAGCAGTGCTTACCGACTCTTCGTGCAGTACTTC | CASSAYRLFVQYF | TRBJ2-7 | TRBV28 | - | -
TGTGCCAGCAGCTTAGTTAGCGAGCTATATGGCTACACCTTC | CASSLVSELYGYTF | TRBJ1-2 | TRBV7-8 | - | -
TGTGCCAGCAGGGCCGGGACTAGCGGGAGAGGACTCACAGATACGCAGTATTTT | CASRAGTSGRGLTDTQYF | TRBJ2-3 | TRBV2 | - | TRBD2
TGTGCCAGCAGCTTAGCTCAGGCCACCGGGGAGCTGTTTTTT | CASSLAQATGELFF | TRBJ2-2 | TRBV11-2 | - | -
TGTGCCAGCAGTGAAAGGGTTTTCTATGGCTACACCTTC | CASSERVFYGYTF | TRBJ1-2 | TRBV2 | few | -